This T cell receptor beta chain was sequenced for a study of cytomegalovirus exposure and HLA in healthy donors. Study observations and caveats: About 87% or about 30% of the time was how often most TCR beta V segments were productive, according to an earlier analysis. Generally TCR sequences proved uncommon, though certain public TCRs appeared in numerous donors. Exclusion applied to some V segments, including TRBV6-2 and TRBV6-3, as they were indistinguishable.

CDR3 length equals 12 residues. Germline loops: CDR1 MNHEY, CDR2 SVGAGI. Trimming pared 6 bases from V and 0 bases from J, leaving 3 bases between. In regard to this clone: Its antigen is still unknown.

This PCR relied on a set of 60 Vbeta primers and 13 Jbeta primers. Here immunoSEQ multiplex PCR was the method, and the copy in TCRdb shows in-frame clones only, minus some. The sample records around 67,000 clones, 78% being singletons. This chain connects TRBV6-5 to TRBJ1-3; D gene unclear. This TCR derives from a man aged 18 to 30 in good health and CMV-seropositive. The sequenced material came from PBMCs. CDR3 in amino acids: CASSNSGNTIYF. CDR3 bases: TGTGCCAGCAGCAACTCTGGAAACACCATATATTTT.